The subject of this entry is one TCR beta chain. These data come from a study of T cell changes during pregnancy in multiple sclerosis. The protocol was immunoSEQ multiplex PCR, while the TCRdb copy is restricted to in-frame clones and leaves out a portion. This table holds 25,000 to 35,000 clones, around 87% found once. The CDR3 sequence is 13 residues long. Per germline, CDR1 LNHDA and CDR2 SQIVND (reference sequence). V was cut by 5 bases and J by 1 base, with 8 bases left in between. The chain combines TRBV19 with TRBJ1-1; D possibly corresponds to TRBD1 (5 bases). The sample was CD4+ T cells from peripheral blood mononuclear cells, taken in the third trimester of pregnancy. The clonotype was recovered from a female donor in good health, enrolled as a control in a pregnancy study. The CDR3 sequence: CASSAQGNTEAFF. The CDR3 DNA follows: TGTGCCAGTAGTGCGCAGGGGAACACTGAAGCTTTCTTT. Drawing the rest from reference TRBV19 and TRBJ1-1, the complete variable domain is DGGITQSPKYLFRKEGQNVTLSCEQNLNHDAMYWYRQDPGQGLRLIYYSQIVNDFQKGDIAEGYSVSREKKESFPLTVTSAQKNPTAFYLCASSAQGNTEAFFGQGTRLTVV.